What follows are 10 T cell receptor beta chains derived from one specimen sequenced in a study of blood T cells in healthy people across ages. A J-beta primer mix and a sample-barcoded 5' primer were used in a second PCR of about 6 to 12 cycles. TCRdb reanalysed the 5' RACE reads using MiXCR and keeps one entry per CDR3 protein. The sample holds around 870,000 distinct CDR3 sequences, around 28% seen once. The sample consisted of blood. The source of these receptors is a woman of 80 years or more in good health.

Many counts were recorded for this clonotype. This sequence joins TRBV6-5 and TRBJ1-4; D unclear. V lost 6 bases, J lost 3 bases, and 11 bases lay in between. The germline V gene encodes CDR1 MNHEY and CDR2 SVGAGI. The CDR3 is 14 residues long. The CDR3 DNA reads as TGTGCCAGCAGCTACGGACGGGCTAATGAAAAACTGTTTTTT. This translates into CASSYGRANEKLFF.

This clonotype was seen repeatedly, ten times or more. This chain joins TRBV7-2 and TRBJ2-3; tentative D call: TRBD1 (6 bases). V shed 3 bases and J shed 5 bases, with 9 bases lying between them. The CDR3 contains 13 residues. CDR1 SGHTA and CDR2 FQGNSA come from the germline V gene. The CDR3 region is CASSFVGQDTQYF. The DNA of the CDR3 is TGTGCCAGCAGCTTTGTGGGACAAGATACGCAGTATTTT.

This clonotype came up many times. The chain combines TRBV18 with TRBJ2-5; TRBD2 is a possible D gene (6 bases). Trimming pared 3 bases from V and 4 bases from J, leaving 9 bases between. In germline, CDR1 is KGHSH, CDR2 LQKENI. The CDR3 spans 13 residues. The CDR3, as DNA: TGTGCCAGCTCACCGCCGGGACTAGAGACCCAGTACTTC. Amino acid sequence: CASSPPGLETQYF.

This clonotype was observed a few times. The chain employs TRBV4-1 and TRBJ1-4; D remains unclear. This CDR3 is 13 amino acids long. Germline V lookup: CDR1 MGHRA, CDR2 YSYEKL. Trimming removed 2 bases at V and 4 bases at J, with 5 bases between. This chain's CDR3 is CASSQWINEKLFF. The DNA for the CDR3 is TGCGCCAGCAGCCAATGGATTAATGAAAAACTGTTTTTT.

The chain combines TRBV10-3 with TRBJ1-5, with 9 bases fitting TRBD1. V lost 3 bases, J lost 3 bases, and 3 bases stayed unmatched. Germline V lookup: CDR1 ENHRY, CDR2 SYGVKD. This CDR3 comprises 15 residues. In nucleotides, the CDR3 is TGTGCCATCAGTGAAGACAGGGGGAACAATCAGCCCCAGCATTTT. Translation: CAISEDRGNNQPQHF.

The table lists this clonotype with many counts. The gene calls are TRBV5-1 and TRBJ2-7; D is possibly TRBD1 (6 bases). Germline V gene sequence: CDR1 SGHRS, CDR2 YFSETQ. Trimming pared 3 bases from V and 3 bases from J, leaving 16 bases between. The CDR3 has 15 amino acids. CDR3 DNA sequence: TGCGCCAGCAGCTCGCAGACAGGAACGGTCTACGAGCAGTACTTC. This encodes CASSSQTGTVYEQYF.

This clonotype has a handful of counts. The chain is built from TRBV25-1 and TRBJ1-2; 8 nucleotides align to TRBD1. The V and J ends lost 4 bases and 0 bases, in that order; junction bases with no gene match: 13. In germline, CDR1 is MGHDK, CDR2 SYGVNS. The length of the CDR3 is 18 residues. The CDR3 sequence is CASSGSGRQGLANYGYTF. CDR3 DNA sequence: TGTGCCAGCAGTGGTTCCGGGAGACAGGGGTTGGCTAACTATGGCTACACCTTC.

V gene TRBV9 combines with J gene TRBJ2-3; 14 bases are shared with TRBD2. The J segment lost 4 bases and the V segment lost 1 base, leaving 5 bases of the junction unmatched. CDR1 SGDLS and CDR2 YYNGEE come from the germline V gene. The CDR3 contains 17 residues. The CDR3 DNA is TGTGCCAGCAGCGTACAATTGACTAGCGGGGGGGCAGATACGCAGTATTTT. Translated, it gives CASSVQLTSGGADTQYF.

This clonotype was observed at least ten times. The gene calls are TRBV20-1 and TRBJ2-5, with 7 bases fitting TRBD2. There are 14 residues in the CDR3. Germline values: CDR1 DFQATT, CDR2 SNEGSKA (reference sequence). V shed 6 bases and J 5 bases; nucleotides not matched to a gene: 12. DNA for the CDR3: TGCAGTGCCCTTAGTGCGGGGGTGGGGGAGACCCAGTACTTC. This gives the protein CSALSAGVGETQYF.

This clonotype was seen only once. The chain uses TRBV2 and TRBJ2-5; perhaps TRBD2 as D (6 bases). The CDR3 covers 15 residues. Germline values: CDR1 SNHLY, CDR2 FYNNEI. The V and J ends lost 7 bases and 13 bases respectively, with 28 bases between them. The CDR3 nucleotides are TGTGCCAGCAAAAGAGACCTAGCGAGACAAGAGACTCGGTACTTC. Translating gives CASKRDLARQETRYF.